The clone carrying this T cell receptor (beta chain) was seen a few times. This record belongs to a study of blood T cells in healthy people across ages. The wider study: Template switching captured about one barcoded beta molecule per two T cells.

Together with a sample-barcoded 5' primer, a J-beta primer mix was included in a second PCR lasting roughly 6 to 12 cycles. TCRdb redid the calling of the 5' RACE reads with MiXCR, one entry per CDR3 protein. The sample has approximately 1,000,000 distinct CDR3 sequences; around two fifths are singletons. The germline V gene encodes CDR1 SGHVS and CDR2 FQNEAQ. V shed 5 bases and J 4 bases; nucleotides not matched to a gene: 15. CDR3 length: 18 residues. Sequencing was performed on blood. This chain connects TRBV7-8 to TRBJ2-1, with 9 bases aligning to TRBD1. The TCR was taken from a man younger than 30 in good health. The CDR3 DNA reads as TGTGCCAGCAGCAAGCTTCGAAAAACAGGGGGCTGGTACAATGAGCAGTTCTTC. This encodes CASSKLRKTGGWYNEQFF.